This T cell receptor beta chain derives from a study of blood T cells in healthy people across ages. The authors ran a second PCR of 7 to 11 cycles using a sample-barcoded 5' primer and a J-beta primer mix. TCRdb re-analysed the 5' RACE reads in MiXCR, keeping a single row per CDR3 protein. The top ten clones hold under 65% of a sample with 350,000 to 450,000 distinct CDR3 sequences, 45% to 60% of them seen once. Whole-study results and caveats: Comparison with aged donors showed that long-lived donors had more naive CD4+ cells and higher diversity.

As concerns this clonotype: The target antigen is unknown.

CDR3 length: 14 amino acids. Germline-derived CDR1 and CDR2 are MNHNS and SASEGT. The V gene lost 7 bases and the J gene lost 1 base, with 8 bases spanning the gap. Total RNA, at least 5.5 micrograms per sample, was extracted from PBMCs. The clonotype was recovered from a man aged 60-69 years in good health. The chain combines TRBV6-1 with TRBJ2-6, with unresolved D. The sample comprised blood. The CDR3 is CASTELSGANVLTF. The CDR3 DNA follows: TGTGCCAGCACGGAACTGTCTGGGGCCAACGTCCTGACTTTC.